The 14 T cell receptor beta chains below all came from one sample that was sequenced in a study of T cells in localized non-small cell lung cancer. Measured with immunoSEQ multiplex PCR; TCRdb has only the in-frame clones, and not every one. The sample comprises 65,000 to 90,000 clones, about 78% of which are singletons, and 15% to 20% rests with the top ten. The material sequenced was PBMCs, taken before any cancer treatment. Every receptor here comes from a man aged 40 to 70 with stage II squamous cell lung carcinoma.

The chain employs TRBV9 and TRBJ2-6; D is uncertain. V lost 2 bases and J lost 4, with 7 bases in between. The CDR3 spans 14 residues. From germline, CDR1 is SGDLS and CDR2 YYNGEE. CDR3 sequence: CASSVRPGANVLTF. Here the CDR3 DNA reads TGTGCCAGCAGCGTTCGTCCCGGGGCCAACGTCCTGACTTTC.

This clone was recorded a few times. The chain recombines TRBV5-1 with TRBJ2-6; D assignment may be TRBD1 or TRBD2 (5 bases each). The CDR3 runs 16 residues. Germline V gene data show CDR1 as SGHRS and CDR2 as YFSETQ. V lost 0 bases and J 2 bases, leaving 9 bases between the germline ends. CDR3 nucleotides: TGCGCCAGCAGCTTGGGGGGGTTGCCTGGGGCCAACGTCCTGACTTTC. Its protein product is CASSLGGLPGANVLTF.

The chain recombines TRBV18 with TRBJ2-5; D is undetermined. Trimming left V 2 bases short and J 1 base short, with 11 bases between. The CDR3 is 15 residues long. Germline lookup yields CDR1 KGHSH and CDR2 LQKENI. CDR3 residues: CASSPSHHSQETQYF. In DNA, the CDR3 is TGTGCCAGCTCACCATCTCATCACAGCCAAGAGACCCAGTACTTC.

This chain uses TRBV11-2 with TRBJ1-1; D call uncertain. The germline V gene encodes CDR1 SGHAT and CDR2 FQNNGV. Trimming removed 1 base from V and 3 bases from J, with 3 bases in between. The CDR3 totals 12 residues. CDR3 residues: CASSLVDTEAFF. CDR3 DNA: TGTGCCAGCAGCTTAGTCGACACTGAAGCTTTCTTT.

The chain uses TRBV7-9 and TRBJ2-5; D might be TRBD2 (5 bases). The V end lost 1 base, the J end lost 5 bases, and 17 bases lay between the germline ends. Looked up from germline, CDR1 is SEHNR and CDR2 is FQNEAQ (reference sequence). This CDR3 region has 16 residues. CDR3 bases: TGTGCCAGCAGCTTAGTCGGATCCAGCGGTGGCGAGACCCAGTACTTC. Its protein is CASSLVGSSGGETQYF.

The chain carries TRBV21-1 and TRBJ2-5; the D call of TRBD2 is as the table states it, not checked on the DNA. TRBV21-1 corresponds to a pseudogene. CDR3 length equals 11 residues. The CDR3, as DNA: TGTGCCAGCAGCGAGGGTGAGACCCAGTACTTC. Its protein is CASSEGETQYF.

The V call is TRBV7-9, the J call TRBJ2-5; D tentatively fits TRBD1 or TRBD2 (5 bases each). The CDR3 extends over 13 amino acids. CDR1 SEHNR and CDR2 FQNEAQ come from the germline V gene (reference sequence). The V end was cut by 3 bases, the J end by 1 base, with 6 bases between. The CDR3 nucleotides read TGTGCCAGCAGCTTCGGGGCCCAAGAGACCCAGTACTTC. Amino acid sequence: CASSFGAQETQYF. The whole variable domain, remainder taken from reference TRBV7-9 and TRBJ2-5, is DTGVSQNPRHKITKRGQNVTFRCDPISEHNRLYWYRQTLGQGPEFLTYFQNEAQLEKSRLLSDRFSAERPKGSFSTLEIQRTEQGDSAMYLCASSFGAQETQYFGPGTRLLVL.

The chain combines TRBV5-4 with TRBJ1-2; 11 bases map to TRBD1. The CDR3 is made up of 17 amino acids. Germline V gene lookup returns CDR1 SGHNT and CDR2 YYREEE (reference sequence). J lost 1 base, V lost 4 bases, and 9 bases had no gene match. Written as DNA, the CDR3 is TGTGCCAGCAGCATCGGGACAGGGGGAAGTGTTAACTATGGCTACACCTTC. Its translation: CASSIGTGGSVNYGYTF.

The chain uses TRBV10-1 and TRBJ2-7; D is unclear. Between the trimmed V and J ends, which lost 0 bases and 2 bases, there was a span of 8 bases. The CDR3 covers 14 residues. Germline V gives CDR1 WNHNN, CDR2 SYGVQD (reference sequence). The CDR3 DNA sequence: TGCGCCAGCAGTGAGTCGAAGACTCCCTACGAGCAGTACTTC. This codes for CASSESKTPYEQYF.

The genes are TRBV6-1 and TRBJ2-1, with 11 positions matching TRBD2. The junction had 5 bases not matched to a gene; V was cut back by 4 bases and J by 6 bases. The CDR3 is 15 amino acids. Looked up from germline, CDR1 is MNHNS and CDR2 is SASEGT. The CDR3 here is CASSVTSGGLNEQFF. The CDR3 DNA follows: TGTGCCAGCAGTGTTACTAGCGGGGGCCTCAATGAGCAGTTCTTC.

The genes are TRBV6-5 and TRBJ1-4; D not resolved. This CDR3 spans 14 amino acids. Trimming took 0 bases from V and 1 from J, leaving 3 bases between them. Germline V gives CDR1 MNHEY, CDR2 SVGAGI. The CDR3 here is CASSYSITNEKLFF. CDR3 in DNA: TGTGCCAGCAGTTACTCGATAACTAATGAAAAACTGTTTTTT.

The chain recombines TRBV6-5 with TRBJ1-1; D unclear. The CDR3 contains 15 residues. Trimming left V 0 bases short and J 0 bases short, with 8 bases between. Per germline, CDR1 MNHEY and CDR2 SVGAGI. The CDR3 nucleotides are TGTGCCAGCAGTTACTCGAATCTTGTGAACACTGAAGCTTTCTTT. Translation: CASSYSNLVNTEAFF.

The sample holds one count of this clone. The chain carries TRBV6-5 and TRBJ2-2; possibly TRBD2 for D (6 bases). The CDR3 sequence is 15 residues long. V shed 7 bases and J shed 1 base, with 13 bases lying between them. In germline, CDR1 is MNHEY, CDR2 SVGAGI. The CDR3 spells CASKRGLWNTGELFF. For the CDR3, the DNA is TGTGCCAGCAAACGGGGACTCTGGAACACCGGGGAGCTGTTTTTT.

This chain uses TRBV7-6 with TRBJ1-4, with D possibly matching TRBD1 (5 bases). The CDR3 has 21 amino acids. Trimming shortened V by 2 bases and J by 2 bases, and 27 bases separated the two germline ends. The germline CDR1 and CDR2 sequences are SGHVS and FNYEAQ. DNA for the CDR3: TGTGCCAGCAGCTTATGGGGGACGGTTTGGGGTGAATGGGATACTAATGAAAAACTGTTTTTT. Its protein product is CASSLWGTVWGEWDTNEKLFF.